This TCR beta chain originates from a study of blood T cell repertoires in COVID-19. The wider study: From the United States, Italy and Spain came samples of acute and convalescent COVID-19. PBMCs, B-cell-depleted T cells, or T cells provided the cDNA or gDNA that made up the material.

The germline V and J ends were trimmed by 7 bases and 4 bases, with 13 bases remaining between them. Germline CDR1 is SGHVS and CDR2 is FQNEAQ. CDR3 length equals 13 residues. The assay was immunoSEQ multiplex PCR, and TCRdb's table has in-frame clones only and misses some. The sample lists under 350,000 clones; 80% to 90% were seen once. V is TRBV7-8 and J is TRBJ1-2; D is possibly TRBD1 (6 bases). The sample comprised peripheral blood. This TCR was sampled from a woman between 65 and 79 years old with acute or convalescent COVID-19. CDR3 nucleotides: TGTGCCAGCACTCTAACAGGGAGCTATGGCTACACCTTC. It codes for CASTLTGSYGYTF.